Listed below are T cell receptor beta chains from one sample, sequenced in a study of CD8 T cells in ankylosing spondylitis. One entry per CDR3 protein results from TCRdb running MiXCR on the 5' RACE reads. The sample has tens of thousands of distinct CDR3 sequences, roughly 6.8% seen once. The material sequenced was blood, either unsorted or a sorted T cell fraction (not recorded which). These receptors came from a male donor with ankylosing spondylitis or in good health (not recorded which). Both conserved end residues are part of each CDR3. Fields, in order: CDR3 DNA, CDR3 protein, V gene, clone size, D gene, J gene. A D gene is named only where the DNA matches it firmly. The size entry is marked missing in some rows and otherwise reads once, few, many or a size class.

CDR3nt: TGCAGTGCTACCTTAGCGGGAGTGACACGAGAGACCCAGTACTTC; CDR3aa: CSATLAGVTRETQYF; v_gene: TRBV20-1; abundance: many; d_gene: TRBD2; j_gene: TRBJ2-5
CDR3nt: TGCAGTGCTAGTCGGAGCGCACAAGAGACCCAGTACTTC; CDR3aa: CSASRSAQETQYF; v_gene: TRBV20-1; abundance: many; d_gene: -; j_gene: TRBJ2-5
CDR3nt: TGTGCCAGCATTCCAAGCATCGGTCTTTATGGCTACACCTTC; CDR3aa: CASIPSIGLYGYTF; v_gene: TRBV5-5; abundance: many; d_gene: -; j_gene: TRBJ1-2
CDR3nt: TGTGCCAGCTTTACGAGCTCCTACGAGCAGTACTTC; CDR3aa: CASFTSSYEQYF; v_gene: TRBV27; abundance: many; d_gene: -; j_gene: TRBJ2-7
CDR3nt: TGCAGTGCTAGTGCCGGGACAGAAGCTTTCTTT; CDR3aa: CSASAGTEAFF; v_gene: TRBV20-1; abundance: many; d_gene: -; j_gene: TRBJ1-1
CDR3nt: TGTGCCAGCAGCGGACAGTGGAGAAACTCCTACAATGAGCAGTTCTTC; CDR3aa: CASSGQWRNSYNEQFF; v_gene: TRBV7-9; abundance: few; d_gene: -; j_gene: TRBJ2-1
CDR3nt: TGCAGTGCCGTGACTAGCGGGAAGTACGAGCAGTACTTC; CDR3aa: CSAVTSGKYEQYF; v_gene: TRBV20-1; abundance: many; d_gene: TRBD2; j_gene: TRBJ2-7
CDR3nt: TGTGCCAGCAGCCAAGGACAGTATAGCAATCAGCCCCAGCATTTT; CDR3aa: CASSQGQYSNQPQHF; v_gene: TRBV16; abundance: many; d_gene: -; j_gene: TRBJ1-5
CDR3nt: TGTGCCAGCAGTTACACAGGGCAAGAGACCCAGTACTTC; CDR3aa: CASSYTGQETQYF; v_gene: TRBV6-6; abundance: many; d_gene: -; j_gene: TRBJ2-5
CDR3nt: TGTGCCAGCAGCGCAGGGTGGAATCTAGCCAAAAACATTCAGTACTTC; CDR3aa: CASSAGWNLAKNIQYF; v_gene: TRBV9; abundance: many; d_gene: -; j_gene: TRBJ2-4
CDR3nt: TGTGCCATCAGTGAGACCAGGGGGACCCAGTACTTC; CDR3aa: CAISETRGTQYF; v_gene: TRBV10-3; abundance: many; d_gene: -; j_gene: TRBJ2-5
CDR3nt: TGCGCCAGCAGCTTAGGGACAGGAGATATCACCGGGGAGCTGTTTTTT; CDR3aa: CASSLGTGDITGELFF; v_gene: TRBV5-1; abundance: medium-sized; d_gene: TRBD1; j_gene: TRBJ2-2
CDR3nt: TGTGCCAGCAGCGTGTCAGGGGAAAGCGAGCAGTACTTC; CDR3aa: CASSVSGESEQYF; v_gene: TRBV13; abundance: -; d_gene: -; j_gene: TRBJ2-7
CDR3nt: TGTGCCAGCAGTCAGGGGGGCAAAAACATTCAGTACTTC; CDR3aa: CASSQGGKNIQYF; v_gene: TRBV28; abundance: many; d_gene: -; j_gene: TRBJ2-4
CDR3nt: TGCAGCGTTGGGGCACCTCTACTCGAAGCTTTCTTT; CDR3aa: CSVGAPLLEAFF; v_gene: TRBV29-1; abundance: few; d_gene: -; j_gene: TRBJ1-1
CDR3nt: TGTGCCAGCAGTCCCCCTCTTACCAGGGTCCGCACTGAAGCTTTCTTT; CDR3aa: CASSPPLTRVRTEAFF; v_gene: TRBV27; abundance: many; d_gene: -; j_gene: TRBJ1-1
CDR3nt: TGCGCCAGCAGACCCTATGGACAGGGCAAATTTGAAGCTTTCTTT; CDR3aa: CASRPYGQGKFEAFF; v_gene: TRBV5-1; abundance: many; d_gene: TRBD1; j_gene: TRBJ1-1
CDR3nt: TGTGCCAGCACCCCCGGGGGCTCTTACGAGCAGTACTTC; CDR3aa: CASTPGGSYEQYF; v_gene: TRBV27; abundance: -; d_gene: -; j_gene: TRBJ2-7
CDR3nt: TGTGCCAGCAGTTTAATCTTCGTGTCCGATGGTCCGCAGCCCCAGCATTTT; CDR3aa: CASSLIFVSDGPQPQHF; v_gene: TRBV27; abundance: many; d_gene: -; j_gene: TRBJ1-5
CDR3nt: TGTACCAGTAGTATCGACAGGGCGAAAACGAATGAGCAGTTCTTC; CDR3aa: CTSSIDRAKTNEQFF; v_gene: TRBV19; abundance: -; d_gene: TRBD1; j_gene: TRBJ2-1
CDR3nt: TGTGCCAGCAGCCCCCAGAACACCGGGGAGCTGTTTTTT; CDR3aa: CASSPQNTGELFF; v_gene: TRBV11-3; abundance: many; d_gene: -; j_gene: TRBJ2-2
CDR3nt: TGTGCCATCAGTGTAGACCACGACAATGAGCAGTTCTTC; CDR3aa: CAISVDHDNEQFF; v_gene: TRBV10-3; abundance: many; d_gene: -; j_gene: TRBJ2-1
CDR3nt: TGTGCCAGCAGCGCACGACTAGCAAGCTGGGACTACAATGAGCAGTTCTTC; CDR3aa: CASSARLASWDYNEQFF; v_gene: TRBV4-2; abundance: many; d_gene: TRBD2; j_gene: TRBJ2-1
CDR3nt: TGTGCCAGCAGCTTGGGACAGGGGAACTATGGCTACACCTTC; CDR3aa: CASSLGQGNYGYTF; v_gene: TRBV7-2; abundance: -; d_gene: TRBD1; j_gene: TRBJ1-2
CDR3nt: TGTGCCAGCAGTTTGGGGACCCCCTCCTACGAGCAGTACTTC; CDR3aa: CASSLGTPSYEQYF; v_gene: TRBV27; abundance: many; d_gene: -; j_gene: TRBJ2-7
CDR3nt: TGCAGCGCGGGACTAGCGGGAGGGACCCAGTACTTC; CDR3aa: CSAGLAGGTQYF; v_gene: TRBV20-1; abundance: many; d_gene: TRBD2; j_gene: TRBJ2-5
CDR3nt: TGTGCCACCAGCACGGGACTAGAGTATGAGCAGTTCTTC; CDR3aa: CATSTGLEYEQFF; v_gene: TRBV15; abundance: many; d_gene: TRBD2; j_gene: TRBJ2-1
CDR3nt: TGTGCCAGCAGCCGGACAAAGTACACTGAAGCTTTCTTT; CDR3aa: CASSRTKYTEAFF; v_gene: TRBV3-1; abundance: many; d_gene: -; j_gene: TRBJ1-1
CDR3nt: TGTGCCAGCAGCCTAAGCGGGAGCTCGGGCCAAGAGACCCAGTACTTC; CDR3aa: CASSLSGSSGQETQYF; v_gene: TRBV7-6; abundance: many; d_gene: TRBD2; j_gene: TRBJ2-5
CDR3nt: TGTGCCAGCAGTCGGGGGACTAGCGCTGGCGAGCAGTACTTC; CDR3aa: CASSRGTSAGEQYF; v_gene: TRBV6-1; abundance: many; d_gene: TRBD2; j_gene: TRBJ2-7